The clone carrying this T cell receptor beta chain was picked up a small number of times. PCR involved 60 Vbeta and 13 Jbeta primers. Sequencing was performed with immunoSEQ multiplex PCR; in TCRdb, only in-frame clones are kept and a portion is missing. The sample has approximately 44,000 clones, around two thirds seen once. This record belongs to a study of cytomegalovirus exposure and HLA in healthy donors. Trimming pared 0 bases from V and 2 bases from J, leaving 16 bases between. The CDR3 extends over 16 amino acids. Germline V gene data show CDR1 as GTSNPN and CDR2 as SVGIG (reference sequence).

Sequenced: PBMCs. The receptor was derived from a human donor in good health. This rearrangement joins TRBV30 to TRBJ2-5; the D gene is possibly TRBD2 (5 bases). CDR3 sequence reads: CAWSVLGGLEQETQYF. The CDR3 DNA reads TGTGCCTGGAGTGTACTCGGCGGGCTAGAGCAAGAGACCCAGTACTTC. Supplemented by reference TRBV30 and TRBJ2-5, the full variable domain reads SQTIHQWPATLVQPVGSPLSLECTVEGTSNPNLYWYRQAAGRGLQLLFYSVGIGQISSEVPQNLSASRPQDRQFILSSKKLLLSDSGFYLCAWSVLGGLEQETQYFGPGTRLLVL.